This entry lists 17 T cell receptor beta chains sequenced from one sample in a study of T cells in Graves' hyperthyroidism and ophthalmopathy. Using RNA transcripts as the source, TCR beta CDR3 regions were amplified. HTBI primers were used for first-round RT-PCR of the TCR CDR3. TCRdb analysed the multiplex PCR reads with MiXCR anew, one entry per CDR3 protein. This table has over 550,000 distinct CDR3 sequences, 16% appearing once. Sequencing was performed on blood. The receptor set was obtained from a woman under 30 with Graves' hyperthyroidism.

This clonotype was observed at least ten times. V and J are TRBV11-3 and TRBJ2-5; D not certain. Germline-derived CDR1 and CDR2 are SGHNT and YENEEA. Trimming pared 6 bases from V and 2 bases from J, leaving 13 bases between. The CDR3 sequence is 14 residues long. Here the CDR3 reads CASRPRVGQETQYF. CDR3 DNA sequence: TGTGCCAGCAGACCCCGGGTGGGACAAGAGACCCAGTACTTC.

The chain carries TRBV10-1 and TRBJ2-2; the match to TRBD1 covers 7 bases. This CDR3 is 15 amino acids long. Trimming removed 2 bases from V and 6 bases from J; junction bases left unmatched: 6. CDR1 WNHNN and CDR2 SYGVQD come from the germline V gene (reference sequence). The CDR3 reads CASSEHRGLAGELFF. DNA of the CDR3: TGCGCCAGCAGTGAGCACAGGGGTCTCGCCGGGGAGCTGTTTTTT.

CDR3 protein: CASSLGRSTGNSYNEQFF. CDR3 nucleotide sequence: TGTGCCAGCAGCTTGGGTCGGTCGACAGGTAACTCCTACAATGAGCAGTTCTTC. This rearrangement joins TRBV5-4 to TRBJ2-1; a possible D gene is TRBD1 (6 bases). Per the germline V gene, CDR1 is SGHNT and CDR2 is YYREEE (reference sequence). Trimming shortened V by 0 bases and J by 0 bases, and 16 bases separated the two germline ends. This CDR3 contains 18 residues.

This clonotype appeared many times. This chain uses TRBV9 with TRBJ1-1, with D possibly matching TRBD1 (6 bases). CDR1 SGDLS and CDR2 YYNGEE come from the germline V gene. There are 15 residues in the CDR3. The germline V and J ends were trimmed by 2 bases and 1 base, with 12 bases remaining between them. DNA of the CDR3: TGTGCCAGCAGCGTTACTGGACAGCCGAACACTGAAGCTTTCTTT. Its translation: CASSVTGQPNTEAFF.

The chain recombines TRBV6-2 or TRBV6-3 with TRBJ2-2; 8 positions match TRBD1. The J segment lost 5 bases and the V segment lost 8 bases, leaving 10 bases of the junction unmatched. Per germline, CDR1 MNHEY and CDR2 SVGEGT. The CDR3 loop spans 15 amino acids. The CDR3 reads CASRVRTGRTGELFF. For the CDR3, the DNA is TGTGCCAGCCGAGTCAGGACAGGGAGAACCGGGGAGCTGTTTTTT.

This clonotype was seen a handful of times. The genes are TRBV10-1 and TRBJ2-1; 10 nucleotides line up with TRBD2. Germline loops: CDR1 WNHNN, CDR2 SYGVQD (reference sequence). V lost 4 bases to trimming and J lost 8 bases; unmatched junction nucleotides: 11. The CDR3 has 16 amino acids. This chain's CDR3 is CASSGRRKRGGDEQFF. DNA for the CDR3: TGCGCCAGCAGTGGACGAAGGAAGCGGGGGGGCGATGAGCAGTTCTTC.

This clonotype was detected many times. The V call is TRBV7-9, the J call TRBJ2-5; the D is unclear. This CDR3 is built from 15 residues. The ends were cut back, 3 bases at V and 2 bases at J, with 13 bases in the middle. The germline CDR1 and CDR2 sequences are SEHNR and FQNEAQ (reference sequence). The CDR3 reads CASSLPTLLQETQYF. Written as DNA, the CDR3 is TGTGCCAGCAGCTTGCCGACCCTGCTTCAAGAGACCCAGTACTTC.

This chain connects TRBV15 to TRBJ2-5; 11 bases are a match to TRBD2. The germline gives CDR1 LNHNV, CDR2 YYDKDF (reference sequence). This CDR3 contains 16 residues. The ends lost 3 bases at V and 4 bases at J; junction bases unmatched: 7. The CDR3 coding sequence is TGTGCCACCAGCAGCGGACGTACTAGCGGGAGAGAGACCCAGTACTTC. Translation gives CATSSGRTSGRETQYF.

The chain employs TRBV6-5 and TRBJ2-3; TRBD1 agrees at 8 bases. Germline CDR1 MNHEY, CDR2 SVGAGI. Germline trimming cut 6 bases from V and 0 bases from J; bases unmatched to any gene: 11. The CDR3 is 17 amino acids. The CDR3 DNA reads as TGTGCCAGCAGGTACGGGACAGGCCTCCCGAGCACAGATACGCAGTATTTT. Translated, it gives CASRYGTGLPSTDTQYF.

This clonotype was seen at least ten times. The chain employs TRBV20-1 and TRBJ2-5; TRBD2 aligns across 8 bases. Germline V gene lookup returns CDR1 DFQATT and CDR2 SNEGSKA (reference sequence). This CDR3 comprises 14 residues. Trimming cost V 6 bases and J 1 base; bases outside gene matches: 7. The CDR3 coding sequence is TGCAGTGCGACCGATGGACTAGCCCAAGAGACCCAGTACTTC. Translated, it gives CSATDGLAQETQYF.

With regard to this clonotype: A read error may produce the germline difference seen at one junction end. J is TRBJ1-3 and V is TRBV7-2; no definite D call. CDR1 SGHTA and CDR2 FQGNSA come from the germline V gene. This CDR3 has 13 amino acids. Here the CDR3 DNA reads TGTGCCAGCAGCTTAGTCGGTGACACGATATGGGATTTT. Translating it yields CASSLVGDTIWDF.

This clonotype has just a few counts. The chain links TRBV6-1 to TRBJ1-4, with 11 bases identical to TRBD1. CDR1 is MNHNS and CDR2 is SASEGT in the germline V gene. After removal of 8 bases from V and 6 bases from J, the junction contained 8 bases not matched to a gene. The CDR3 sequence is 15 residues long. Written as DNA, the CDR3 is TGTGCCAGCGGTGGGACAGGGGGAGGGCATGAAAAACTGTTTTTT. This codes for CASGGTGGGHEKLFF.

This clonotype came up many times. The chain is built from TRBV6-5 and TRBJ1-1; D possibly corresponds to TRBD1 (6 bases). The germline gives CDR1 MNHEY, CDR2 SVGAGI. The V and J ends lost 4 bases and 5 bases respectively, with 11 bases between them. The CDR3 totals 13 residues. The CDR3 loop is CASSFQGRTEAFF. CDR3 DNA sequence: TGTGCCAGCAGTTTCCAGGGGCGGACTGAAGCTTTCTTT.

With regard to this clonotype: A much more abundant neighbour one base away suggests this may be a read error. The CDR3 DNA follows: TGCGCTGAGCGGGGCCCGGAGCACAATGAGCAGTTCTTC. It codes for CAERGPEHNEQFF. The chain employs TRBV3-1 and TRBJ2-1; 7 positions agree with TRBD2. Germline values: CDR1 LGHDT, CDR2 YNNKEL (reference sequence). The CDR3 loop spans 13 amino acids.

This chain connects TRBV7-2 to TRBJ1-6, with no clear D. The CDR3 consists of 14 residues. The germline V gene encodes CDR1 SGHTA and CDR2 FQGNSA. The germline V and J ends were trimmed by 1 base and 9 bases, with 10 bases remaining between them. CDR3 in DNA: TGTGCCAGCAGCTTAGTTCCCAGGAGTTCACCCCTCCACTTT. Translation: CASSLVPRSSPLHF.

The chain has TRBV6-2 or TRBV6-3 and TRBJ2-5, with D uncertain. The CDR3 sequence is 15 residues long. Germline V gene data show CDR1 as MNHEY and CDR2 as SVGEGT. V lost 5 bases and J 1 base, leaving 14 bases between the germline ends. Written as DNA, the CDR3 is TGTGCCAGCAGTCCGCGGACGCCTCCCCAAGAGACCCAGTACTTC. Translated: CASSPRTPPQETQYF.

The V and J genes are TRBV6-5 and TRBJ1-1, with 11 bases fitting TRBD1. This CDR3 has 16 residues. V lost 2 bases, J lost 2 bases, and 4 bases stayed unmatched. Germline CDR1 MNHEY, CDR2 SVGAGI. CDR3 residues: CASSYGTGGLNTEAFF. In nucleotides, the CDR3 is TGTGCCAGCAGTTACGGGACAGGGGGTCTCAACACTGAAGCTTTCTTT.